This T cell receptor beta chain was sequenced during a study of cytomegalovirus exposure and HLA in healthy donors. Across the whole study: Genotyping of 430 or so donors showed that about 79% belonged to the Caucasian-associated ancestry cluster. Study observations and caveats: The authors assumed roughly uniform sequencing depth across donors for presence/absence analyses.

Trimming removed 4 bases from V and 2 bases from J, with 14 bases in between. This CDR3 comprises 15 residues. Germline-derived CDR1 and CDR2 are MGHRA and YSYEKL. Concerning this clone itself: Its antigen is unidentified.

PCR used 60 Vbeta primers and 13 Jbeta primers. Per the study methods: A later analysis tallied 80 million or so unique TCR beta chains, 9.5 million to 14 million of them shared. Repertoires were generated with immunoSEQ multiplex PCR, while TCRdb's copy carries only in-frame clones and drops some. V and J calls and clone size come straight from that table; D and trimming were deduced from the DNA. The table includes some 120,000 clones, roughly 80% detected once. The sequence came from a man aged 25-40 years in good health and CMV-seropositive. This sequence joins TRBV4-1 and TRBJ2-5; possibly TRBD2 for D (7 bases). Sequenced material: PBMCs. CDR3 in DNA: TGCGCCAGCAGCCCGAGAAGGGGGGGACAAGAGACCCAGTACTTC. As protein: CASSPRRGGQETQYF.